Listed here are 30 T cell receptor beta chains from one sample, sequenced in a study of cytomegalovirus exposure and HLA in healthy donors. PCR was performed using 60 Vbeta and 13 Jbeta primers. Sequenced by immunoSEQ multiplex PCR; TCRdb stores in-frame clones only, minus some. The table includes 120,000 or so clones, under 12% detected once. The source material was PBMCs. All receptors derive from a woman aged 18-29 years in good health and CMV-seropositive.

The chain has TRBV19 and TRBJ2-2, with 7 bases aligning to TRBD2. J lost 3 bases, V lost 6 bases, and 4 bases had no gene match. Per the germline V gene, CDR1 is LNHDA and CDR2 is SQIVND (reference sequence). The CDR3 sequence is 14 residues long. CDR3 nucleotide sequence: TGTGCCAGTAGGGTGGGAGGGCACACCGGGGAGCTGTTTTTT. This encodes CASRVGGHTGELFF.

The V and J genes are TRBV2 and TRBJ1-1; the match to TRBD1 covers 10 bases. This CDR3 has 13 amino acids. The trim removed 6 bases at V and 7 bases at J, leaving 5 bases unmatched. The V gene's germline CDR1 is SNHLY and CDR2 FYNNEI. Here the CDR3 reads CASSSGTGVEAFF. The CDR3 bases are TGTGCCAGCAGCTCCGGGACAGGGGTTGAAGCTTTCTTT.

This clone was recorded a few times. The chain is built from TRBV6-6 and TRBJ2-7; no definite D call. There are 15 residues in the CDR3. Germline V lookup: CDR1 MNHNY, CDR2 SVGAGI (reference sequence). Trimming shortened V by 4 bases and J by 2 bases, and 15 bases separated the two germline ends. CDR3 in amino acids: CASSFLGAPAYEQYF. Here the CDR3 DNA reads TGTGCCAGCAGTTTCCTTGGAGCGCCGGCCTACGAGCAGTACTTC.

This clone was picked up a small number of times. V is TRBV13 and J is TRBJ2-5; D perhaps matches TRBD1 (6 bases). Germline CDR1 PRHDT, CDR2 FYEKMQ (reference sequence). The CDR3 covers 14 residues. Trimming pared 0 bases from V and 4 bases from J, leaving 9 bases between. CDR3 coding DNA: TGTGCCAGCAGCTTAGGAACCAGGGGAGAGACCCAGTACTTC. This gives the protein CASSLGTRGETQYF. Using reference TRBV13 and TRBJ2-5 for the parts outside the CDR3, the full variable domain is AAGVIQSPRHLIKEKRETATLKCYPIPRHDTVYWYQQGPGQDPQFLISFYEKMQSDKGSIPDRFSAQQFSDYHSELNMSSLELGDSALYFCASSLGTRGETQYFGPGTRLLVL.

This clone was picked up a small number of times. The chain joins TRBV5-1 to TRBJ2-4; 7 bases line up with TRBD2. The CDR3 is made up of 15 amino acids. Germline trimming cut 1 base from V and 5 bases from J; bases unmatched to any gene: 6. Germline lookup yields CDR1 SGHRS and CDR2 YFSETQ. CDR3 nucleotides: TGCGCCAGCAGCTTGTTAGTGGCGGGAGAAAACATTCAGTACTTC. Translating gives CASSLLVAGENIQYF.

The gene calls are TRBV6-1 and TRBJ1-1; 9 nucleotides match TRBD1. Trimming removed 3 bases from V and 4 bases from J; junction bases left unmatched: 6. From germline, CDR1 is MNHNS and CDR2 SASEGT. This CDR3 region has 15 residues. CDR3 nucleotide sequence: TGTGCCAGCAGTGATTTGACAGGGGGAGGCACTGAAGCTTTCTTT. It translates to CASSDLTGGGTEAFF.

The chain links TRBV11-2 to TRBJ1-4; D gene ambiguous. V gave up 3 bases and J gave up 13 bases, with 21 bases separating them. The CDR3 is made up of 15 amino acids. CDR1 SGHAT and CDR2 FQNNGV come from the germline V gene. The CDR3 spells CASSFETNLPTRLFF. The CDR3 DNA follows: TGTGCCAGCAGCTTCGAGACCAACCTCCCTACTAGACTGTTTTTT.

The chain combines TRBV9 with TRBJ2-2, with 10 bases lining up with TRBD2. The V segment lost 4 bases and the J segment 6 bases; nucleotides outside the gene matches: 6. There are 15 residues in the CDR3. In germline, CDR1 is SGDLS, CDR2 YYNGEE. CDR3 sequence: CASSLLAGVSGELFF. CDR3 in DNA: TGTGCCAGCAGCCTTCTAGCGGGAGTCTCCGGGGAGCTGTTTTTT.

The chain joins TRBV11-3 to TRBJ1-2; maybe TRBD1 (5 bases). Trimming removed 1 base at V and 7 bases at J, with 7 bases between. Germline CDR1 is SGHNT and CDR2 is YENEEA. The CDR3 is 12 amino acids. The CDR3 protein is CASSLGGSGYTF. CDR3 DNA: TGTGCCAGCAGCTTAGGGGGCTCTGGCTACACCTTC.

The J gene is TRBJ2-3, the V gene TRBV11-1; TRBD2 agrees at 7 bases. The CDR3 is 16 amino acids. Germline values: CDR1 SGHAT, CDR2 FQDESV (reference sequence). With 6 bases clipped from V and 0 bases from J, the junction kept 9 bases outside the gene matches. CDR3 coding DNA: TGTGCCAGCAGAAAAGCTAGCGGAGCTAGCACAGATACGCAGTATTTT. Translating it yields CASRKASGASTDTQYF.

This clone was found a few times. This chain connects TRBV2 to TRBJ1-3, with 7 bases identical to TRBD1. This CDR3 spans 14 amino acids. In germline, CDR1 is SNHLY, CDR2 FYNNEI. Losses at the gene ends were 8 bases for V and 2 bases for J; bases not matched to a gene: 6. CDR3 sequence reads: CASDRAGAGNTIYF. DNA of the CDR3: TGTGCCAGCGACAGGGCAGGTGCTGGAAACACCATATATTTT.

As regards this clone: It is likely a read error, because the conserved phenylalanine at the end of the CDR3 is missing. The V and J genes are TRBV5-6 and TRBJ1-2; TRBD1 is a possible D gene (5 bases). The V end was cut by 4 bases, the J end by 5 bases, with 24 bases between. This CDR3 spans 17 amino acids. Germline V lookup: CDR1 SGHDT, CDR2 YYEEEE. The CDR3 nucleotides read TGTGCCAGCAGCGGATCGGGGGGTATCGATGTAACGTATGGCTACACCCTC. As protein: CASSGSGGIDVTYGYTL.

This chain uses TRBV27 with TRBJ1-5, with D possibly matching TRBD1 (6 bases). Germline V gene data show CDR1 as MNHEY and CDR2 as SMNVEV (reference sequence). Trimming removed 2 bases at V and 11 bases at J, with 19 bases between. The CDR3 runs 15 residues. The CDR3 protein is CASSLSTQGLSAQHF. CDR3 coding DNA: TGTGCCAGCAGTTTAAGTACGCAGGGGTTATCAGCCCAGCATTTT.

The chain recombines TRBV7-9 with TRBJ1-1; no reliable D call. CDR1 and CDR2 from the germline V gene are SEHNR and FQNEAQ (reference sequence). V was shortened by 8 bases and J by 0 bases, with 7 bases between the two germline ends. The CDR3 covers 12 residues. The CDR3 region is CASLRVNTEAFF. The CDR3 DNA reads as TGTGCCAGCCTGAGGGTGAACACTGAAGCTTTCTTT. The whole variable domain, remainder taken from reference TRBV7-9 and TRBJ1-1, is DTGVSQNPRHKITKRGQNVTFRCDPISEHNRLYWYRQTLGQGPEFLTYFQNEAQLEKSRLLSDRFSAERPKGSFSTLEIQRTEQGDSAMYLCASLRVNTEAFFGQGTRLTVV.

This clone was picked up a small number of times. The rearrangement links TRBV30 to TRBJ2-2; no definite D call. Trimming took 0 bases from V and 0 from J, leaving 14 bases between them. Germline CDR1 reads GTSNPN; CDR2 reads SVGIG (reference sequence). CDR3 length equals 17 residues. The CDR3 is CAWSVGRRRSNTGELFF. The CDR3 DNA reads TGTGCCTGGAGTGTCGGAAGGAGACGCTCGAACACCGGGGAGCTGTTTTTT.

A word on this clone: Relative to the germline gene, one junction end is altered; a read error may explain this. Other nucleotide sequences in the sample specify the same CDR3. V usage is TRBV7-2 and J usage is TRBJ1-1; 9 nucleotides match TRBD1. Germline values: CDR1 SGHTA, CDR2 FQGNSA. This CDR3 has 14 residues. CDR3 residues: CASSLATGGTEAFF. Written as DNA, the CDR3 is TGTGCCAGCAGCTTAGCAACAGGGGGCACTGAAGCTTTCTTC.

This clone was seen a handful of times. The rearrangement uses TRBV29-1 and TRBJ2-5, with D possibly matching TRBD1 (5 bases). Matching the DNA end better, TRBJ2-7 makes the J call doubtful. The CDR3 loop spans 12 amino acids. Germline V gene lookup returns CDR1 SQVTM and CDR2 ANQGSEA. The CDR3 DNA is TGCAGCGGTTCGGACACCGCCTACGAGCAGTACTTC. Translation: CSGSDTAYEQYF.

The chain has TRBV28 and TRBJ1-6; 7 bases are a match to TRBD1. From germline, CDR1 is MDHEN and CDR2 SYDVKM. The CDR3 runs 15 residues. Trimming cost V 1 base and J 6 bases; bases outside gene matches: 3. CDR3 residues: CASSLLTGPNSPLHF. The CDR3 DNA is TGTGCCAGCAGTTTATTGACAGGGCCTAATTCACCCCTCCACTTT.

This clone turned up a few times. This chain connects TRBV6-1 to TRBJ2-3; 10 bases align to TRBD2. The CDR3 extends over 16 amino acids. CDR1 and CDR2 from the germline V gene are MNHNS and SASEGT. V dropped 0 bases and J dropped 8; count of bases not matched to a gene: 8. The CDR3, as DNA: TGTGCCAGCAGTGAAGCGGCTAGCGGGAGTTCGGGTACGCAGTATTTT. Protein sequence: CASSEAASGSSGTQYF.

This clone was seen a few times. The chain links TRBV5-6 to TRBJ2-4; 8 positions agree with TRBD1. The ends lost 4 bases at V and 0 bases at J; junction bases unmatched: 9. The CDR3 totals 17 residues. Germline-derived CDR1 and CDR2 are SGHDT and YYEEEE. The CDR3 reads CASSGESGGLAKNIQYF. The DNA of the CDR3 is TGTGCCAGCAGCGGAGAATCAGGGGGCTTAGCCAAAAACATTCAGTACTTC.

This clone was observed a handful of times. This chain links TRBV6-4 with TRBJ2-7, with TRBD1 matching 11 bases. The CDR3 consists of 14 residues. The V gene end was trimmed by 3 bases and the J gene end by 3 bases; junction bases not matched to a gene: 1. Per germline, CDR1 MRHNA and CDR2 SNTAGT. The CDR3 DNA follows: TGTGCCAGCAGTGAAGGGACAGGGGGCTACGAGCAGTACTTC. Residues: CASSEGTGGYEQYF.

The V and J genes are TRBV7-9 and TRBJ2-5; 7 bases are a match to TRBD2. The V and J ends lost 5 bases and 3 bases, in that order; junction bases with no gene match: 9. CDR3 length: 15 residues. CDR1 is SEHNR, CDR2 FQNEAQ, per germline (reference sequence). CDR3 protein: CASSAPGGWKETQYF. Written as DNA, the CDR3 is TGTGCCAGCAGCGCCCCGGGAGGCTGGAAAGAGACCCAGTACTTC.

The rearrangement uses TRBV6-1 and TRBJ1-5, with 9 bases fitting TRBD1. With V trimmed by 2 bases and J by 4 bases, 6 bases remained unmatched. The CDR3 totals 16 residues. Per the germline V gene, CDR1 is MNHNS and CDR2 is SASEGT. CDR3 sequence (DNA): TGTGCCAGCAGTGAAAAGGGGACAGGGATTAATCAGCCCCAGCATTTT. It encodes CASSEKGTGINQPQHF.

This clone was observed a few times. The chain is built from TRBV7-2 and TRBJ1-1; tentatively, D is TRBD1 (6 bases). The CDR3 is 14 amino acids. Per germline, CDR1 SGHTA and CDR2 FQGNSA. The V end was cut by 1 base, the J end by 4 bases, with 10 bases between. This CDR3 reads CASSLEGGITEAFF. The DNA for the CDR3 is TGTGCCAGCAGCTTAGAGGGGGGGATCACTGAAGCTTTCTTT.

DNA of the CDR3: TGTGCCATCAGTGAGTCTGGAATATTACGCGGGAAGCTAAATGAGCAGTTCTTC. It is translated as CAISESGILRGKLNEQFF. V gene TRBV10-3 combines with J gene TRBJ2-1, with a weak D call TRBD2 (6 bases). CDR1 and CDR2 (germline): ENHRY, SYGVKD. V was shortened by 0 bases and J by 7 bases, with 22 bases between the two germline ends. The CDR3 sequence is 18 residues long.

This clone was observed a handful of times. The rearrangement uses TRBV25-1 and TRBJ1-2; TRBD1 matches 7 bases. Germline CDR1 is MGHDK and CDR2 is SYGVNS. This CDR3 is 14 amino acids long. The junction had 8 bases not matched to a gene; V was cut back by 5 bases and J by 5 bases. CDR3 in DNA: TGTGCCAGCAGTCCGGGACAGCTCATTTATGGCTACACCTTC. As protein: CASSPGQLIYGYTF.

This clone was picked up a small number of times. The chain uses TRBV5-4 and TRBJ2-1; 13 nucleotides agree with TRBD2. V dropped 4 bases and J dropped 9; count of bases not matched to a gene: 4. Germline V gene data show CDR1 as SGHNT and CDR2 as YYREEE (reference sequence). The CDR3 runs to 14 residues. DNA for the CDR3: TGTGCCAGCAGCACGGGACTAGCGGGAAGTGAGCAGTTCTTC. This encodes CASSTGLAGSEQFF.

This clone was detected a few times. The genes are TRBV11-2 and TRBJ2-4, with D perhaps matching TRBD1 (5 bases). The CDR3 runs 17 residues. Trimming stripped 0 bases from V and 0 bases from J, with 12 bases between. CDR1 and CDR2 (germline): SGHAT, FQNNGV. Here the CDR3 reads CASSLDVDRLAKNIQYF. The CDR3, as DNA: TGTGCCAGCAGCTTAGATGTCGACAGACTAGCCAAAAACATTCAGTACTTC.

V usage is TRBV10-1 and J usage is TRBJ2-7, with D hard to call. V lost 8 bases and J lost 2, with 10 bases in between. The CDR3 consists of 12 residues. Germline assignment: CDR1 WNHNN and CDR2 SYGVQD (reference sequence). Here the CDR3 DNA reads TGCGCCAGCCTAGGCGGAGCCTACGAGCAGTACTTC. It yields the protein CASLGGAYEQYF.

In this sample, this clone turned up a few times. The chain is built from TRBV4-1 and TRBJ2-3; TRBD2 aligns across 9 bases. This CDR3 is 16 amino acids long. V shed 5 bases and J 1 base; nucleotides not matched to a gene: 7. CDR1 and CDR2 from the germline V gene are MGHRA and YSYEKL. CDR3: CASSKIRLAGTDTQYF. The CDR3 nucleotides are TGCGCCAGCAGCAAAATAAGACTAGCGGGCACAGATACGCAGTATTTT.